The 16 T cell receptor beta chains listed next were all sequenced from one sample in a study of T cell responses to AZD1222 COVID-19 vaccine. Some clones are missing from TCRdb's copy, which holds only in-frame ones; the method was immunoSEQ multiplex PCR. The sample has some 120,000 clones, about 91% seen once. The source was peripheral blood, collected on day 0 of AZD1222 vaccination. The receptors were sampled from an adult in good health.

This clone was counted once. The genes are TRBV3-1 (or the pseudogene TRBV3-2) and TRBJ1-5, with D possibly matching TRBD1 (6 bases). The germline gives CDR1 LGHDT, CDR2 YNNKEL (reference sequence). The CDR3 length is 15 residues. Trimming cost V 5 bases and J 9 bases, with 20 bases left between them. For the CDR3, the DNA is TGTGCCAGCAGCTCACAGGCAGGGGTAGGTCGGCCCCAGCATTTT. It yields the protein CASSSQAGVGRPQHF.

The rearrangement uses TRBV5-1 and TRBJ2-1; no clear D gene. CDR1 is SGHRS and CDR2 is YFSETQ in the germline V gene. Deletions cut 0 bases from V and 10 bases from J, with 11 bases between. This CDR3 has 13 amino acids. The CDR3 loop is CASSLGAEREQFF. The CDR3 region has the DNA TGCGCCAGCAGCTTGGGAGCCGAGAGGGAGCAGTTCTTC.

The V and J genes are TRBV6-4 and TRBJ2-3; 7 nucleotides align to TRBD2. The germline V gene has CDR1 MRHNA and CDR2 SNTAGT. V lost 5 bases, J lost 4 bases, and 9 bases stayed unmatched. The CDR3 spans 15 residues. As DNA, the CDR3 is TGTGCCAGCAGTTTGATGGGAGGGCCAGCAGATACGCAGTATTTT. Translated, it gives CASSLMGGPADTQYF.

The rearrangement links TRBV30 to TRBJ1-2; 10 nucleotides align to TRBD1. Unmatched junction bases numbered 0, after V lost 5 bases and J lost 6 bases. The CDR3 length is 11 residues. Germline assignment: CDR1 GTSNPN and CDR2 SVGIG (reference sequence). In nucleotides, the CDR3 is TGTGCCTGGGGGACAGGGGATGGCTACACCTTC. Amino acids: CAWGTGDGYTF.

The CDR3 bases are TGTGCCAGCAGTGGCCCTAGCGGAAGCACAGATACGCAGTATTTT. Translated: CASSGPSGSTDTQYF. The gene calls are TRBV2 and TRBJ2-3; 7 bases map to TRBD2. Germline trimming cut 4 bases from V and 0 bases from J; bases unmatched to any gene: 4. This CDR3 has 15 residues. The germline V gene encodes CDR1 SNHLY and CDR2 FYNNEI.

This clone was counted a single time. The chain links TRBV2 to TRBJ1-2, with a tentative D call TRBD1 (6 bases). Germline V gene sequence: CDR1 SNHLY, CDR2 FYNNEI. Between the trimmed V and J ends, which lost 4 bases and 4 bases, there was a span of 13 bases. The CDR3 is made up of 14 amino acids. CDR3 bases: TGTGCCAGCAGTGCAGAGACAGGCTCCTATGGCTACACCTTC. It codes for CASSAETGSYGYTF.

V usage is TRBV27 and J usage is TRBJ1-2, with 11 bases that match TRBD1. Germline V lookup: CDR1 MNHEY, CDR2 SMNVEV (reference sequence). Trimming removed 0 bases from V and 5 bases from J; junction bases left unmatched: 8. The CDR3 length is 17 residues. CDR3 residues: CASSLSGQGAGKYGYTF. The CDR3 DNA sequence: TGTGCCAGCAGTTTATCTGGACAGGGGGCTGGTAAATATGGCTACACCTTC.

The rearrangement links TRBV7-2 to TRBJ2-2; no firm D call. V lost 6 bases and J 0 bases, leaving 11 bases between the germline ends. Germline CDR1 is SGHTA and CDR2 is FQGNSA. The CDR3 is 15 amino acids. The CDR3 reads CASRRSVANTGELFF. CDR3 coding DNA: TGTGCCAGCAGAAGGAGCGTCGCGAACACCGGGGAGCTGTTTTTT.

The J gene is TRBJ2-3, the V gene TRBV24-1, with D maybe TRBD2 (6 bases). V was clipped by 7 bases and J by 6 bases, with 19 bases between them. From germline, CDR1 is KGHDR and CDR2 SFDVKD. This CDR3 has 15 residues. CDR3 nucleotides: TGTGCCACCAGCCCCCAGGAGGGACGGACGGATACGCAGTATTTT. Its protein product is CATSPQEGRTDTQYF.

The CDR3 sequence is CASSLSREGWVVDTQYF. The CDR3 DNA reads TGTGCCAGCAGTTTATCCCGTGAGGGTTGGGTGGTTGATACGCAGTATTTT. The rearrangement uses TRBV27 and TRBJ2-3; weak D call: TRBD2 (5 bases). With 0 bases removed from V and 6 bases from J, the gap between germline ends came to 19 bases. CDR3 length equals 17 residues. The V gene's germline CDR1 is MNHEY and CDR2 SMNVEV (reference sequence).

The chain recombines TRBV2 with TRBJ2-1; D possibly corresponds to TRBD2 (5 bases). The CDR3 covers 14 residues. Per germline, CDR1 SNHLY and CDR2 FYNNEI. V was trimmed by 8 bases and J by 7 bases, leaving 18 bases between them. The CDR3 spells CASRRERAGNEQFF. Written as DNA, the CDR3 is TGTGCCAGCCGTCGTGAGAGGGCCGGGAATGAGCAGTTCTTC.

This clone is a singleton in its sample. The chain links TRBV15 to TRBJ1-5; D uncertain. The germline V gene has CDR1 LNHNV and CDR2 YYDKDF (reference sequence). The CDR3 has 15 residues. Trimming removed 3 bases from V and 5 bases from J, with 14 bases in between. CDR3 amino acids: CATSSSGYGYQPQHF. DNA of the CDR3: TGTGCCACCAGCAGTAGCGGTTACGGCTATCAGCCCCAGCATTTT. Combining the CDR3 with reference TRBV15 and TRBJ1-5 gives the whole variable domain DAMVIQNPRYQVTQFGKPVTLSCSQTLNHNVMYWYQQKSSQAPKLLFHYYDKDFNNEADTPDNFQSRRPNTSFCFLDIRSPGLGDTAMYLCATSSSGYGYQPQHFGDGTRLSIL.

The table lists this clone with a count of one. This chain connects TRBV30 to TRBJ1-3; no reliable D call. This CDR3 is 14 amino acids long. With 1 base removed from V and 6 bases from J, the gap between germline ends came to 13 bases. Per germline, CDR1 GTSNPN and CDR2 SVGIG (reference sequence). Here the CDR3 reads CAWSATLATNTIYF. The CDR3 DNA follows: TGTGCCTGGAGTGCAACGCTGGCAACAAACACCATATATTTT.

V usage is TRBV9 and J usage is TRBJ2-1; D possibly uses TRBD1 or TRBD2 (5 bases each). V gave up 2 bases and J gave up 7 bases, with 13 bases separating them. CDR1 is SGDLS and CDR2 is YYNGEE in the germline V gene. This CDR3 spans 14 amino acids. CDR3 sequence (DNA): TGTGCCAGCAGCGTGACGGGACCGCAAAATGAGCAGTTCTTC. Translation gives CASSVTGPQNEQFF. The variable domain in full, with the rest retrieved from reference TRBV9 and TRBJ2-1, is DSGVTQTPKHLITATGQRVTLRCSPRSGDLSVYWYQQSLDQGLQFLIQYYNGEERAKGNILERFSAQQFPDLHSELNLSSLELGDSALYFCASSVTGPQNEQFFGPGTRLTVL.

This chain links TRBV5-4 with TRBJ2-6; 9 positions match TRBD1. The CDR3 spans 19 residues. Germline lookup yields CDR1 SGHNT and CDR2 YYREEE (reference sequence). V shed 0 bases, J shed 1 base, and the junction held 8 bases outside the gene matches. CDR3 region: CASSLGAGTGWSGANVLTF. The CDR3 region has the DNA TGTGCCAGCAGCTTGGGGGCCGGGACAGGGTGGTCTGGGGCCAACGTCCTGACTTTC.

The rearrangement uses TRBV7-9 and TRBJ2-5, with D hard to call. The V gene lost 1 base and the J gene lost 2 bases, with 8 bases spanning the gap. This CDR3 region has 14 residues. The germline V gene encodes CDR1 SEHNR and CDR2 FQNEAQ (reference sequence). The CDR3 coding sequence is TGTGCCAGCAGCTTAGTCCCAACTCAAGAGACCCAGTACTTC. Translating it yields CASSLVPTQETQYF.